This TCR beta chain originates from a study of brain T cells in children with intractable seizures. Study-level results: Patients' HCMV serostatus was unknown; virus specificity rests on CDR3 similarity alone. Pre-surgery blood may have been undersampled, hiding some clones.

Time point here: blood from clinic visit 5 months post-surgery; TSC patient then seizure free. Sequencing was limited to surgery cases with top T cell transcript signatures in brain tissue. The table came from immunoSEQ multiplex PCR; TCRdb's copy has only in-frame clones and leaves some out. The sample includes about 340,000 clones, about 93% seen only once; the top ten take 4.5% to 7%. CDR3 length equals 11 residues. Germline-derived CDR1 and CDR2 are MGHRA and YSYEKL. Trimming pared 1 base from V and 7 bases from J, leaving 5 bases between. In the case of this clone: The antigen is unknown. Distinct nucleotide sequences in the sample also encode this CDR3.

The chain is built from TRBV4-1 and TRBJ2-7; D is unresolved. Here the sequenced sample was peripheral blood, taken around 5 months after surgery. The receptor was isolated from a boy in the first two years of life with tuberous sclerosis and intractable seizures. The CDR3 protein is CASSQGREQYF. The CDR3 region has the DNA TGCGCCAGCAGCCAAGGACGTGAGCAGTACTTC.